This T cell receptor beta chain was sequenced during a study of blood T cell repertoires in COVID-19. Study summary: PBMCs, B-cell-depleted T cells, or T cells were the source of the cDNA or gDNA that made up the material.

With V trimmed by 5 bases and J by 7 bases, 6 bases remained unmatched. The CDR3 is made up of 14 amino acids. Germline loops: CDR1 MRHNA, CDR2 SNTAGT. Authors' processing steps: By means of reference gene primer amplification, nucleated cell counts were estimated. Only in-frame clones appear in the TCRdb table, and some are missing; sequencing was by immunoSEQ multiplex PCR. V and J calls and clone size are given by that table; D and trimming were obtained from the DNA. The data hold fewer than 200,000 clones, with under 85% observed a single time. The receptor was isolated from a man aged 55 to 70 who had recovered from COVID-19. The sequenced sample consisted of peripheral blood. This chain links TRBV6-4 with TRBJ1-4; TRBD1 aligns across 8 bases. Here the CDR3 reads CASSPDRGSEKLFF. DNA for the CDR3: TGTGCCAGCAGTCCAGACAGGGGAAGTGAAAAACTGTTTTTT.